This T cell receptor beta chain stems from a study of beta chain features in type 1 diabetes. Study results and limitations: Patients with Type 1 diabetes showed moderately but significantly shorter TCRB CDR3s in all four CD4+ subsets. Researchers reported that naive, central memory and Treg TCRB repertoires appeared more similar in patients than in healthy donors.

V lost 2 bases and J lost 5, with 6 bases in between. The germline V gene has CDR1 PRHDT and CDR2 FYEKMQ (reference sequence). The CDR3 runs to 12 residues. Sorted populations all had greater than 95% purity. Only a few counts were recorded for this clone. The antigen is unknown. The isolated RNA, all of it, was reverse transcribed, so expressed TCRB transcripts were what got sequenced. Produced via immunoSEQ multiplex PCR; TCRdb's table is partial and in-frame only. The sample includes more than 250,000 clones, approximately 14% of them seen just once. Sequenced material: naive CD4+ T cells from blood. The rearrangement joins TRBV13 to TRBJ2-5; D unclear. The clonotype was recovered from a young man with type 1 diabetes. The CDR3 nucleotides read TGTGCCAGCAGCTTAATGCGGGAGACCCAGTACTTC. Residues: CASSLMRETQYF.